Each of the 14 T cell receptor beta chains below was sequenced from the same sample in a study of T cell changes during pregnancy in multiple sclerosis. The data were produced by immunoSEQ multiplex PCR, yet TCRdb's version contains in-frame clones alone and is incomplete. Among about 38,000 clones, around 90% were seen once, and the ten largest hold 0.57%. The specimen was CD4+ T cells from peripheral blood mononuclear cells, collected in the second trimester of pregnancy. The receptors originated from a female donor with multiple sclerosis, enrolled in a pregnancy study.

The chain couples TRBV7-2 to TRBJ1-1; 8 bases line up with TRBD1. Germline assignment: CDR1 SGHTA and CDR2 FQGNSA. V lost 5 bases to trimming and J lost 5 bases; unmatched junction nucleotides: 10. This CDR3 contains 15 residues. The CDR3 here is CASSPGGTGRTEAFF. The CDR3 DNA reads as TGTGCCAGCAGCCCAGGGGGGACAGGTAGGACTGAAGCTTTCTTT.

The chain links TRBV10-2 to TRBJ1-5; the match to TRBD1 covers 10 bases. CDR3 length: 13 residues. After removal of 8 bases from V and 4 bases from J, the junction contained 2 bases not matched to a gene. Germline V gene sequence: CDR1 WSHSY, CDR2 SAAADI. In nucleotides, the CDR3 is TGCGCCAGCTGGGGACAGGGGAATCAGCCCCAGCATTTT. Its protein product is CASWGQGNQPQHF.

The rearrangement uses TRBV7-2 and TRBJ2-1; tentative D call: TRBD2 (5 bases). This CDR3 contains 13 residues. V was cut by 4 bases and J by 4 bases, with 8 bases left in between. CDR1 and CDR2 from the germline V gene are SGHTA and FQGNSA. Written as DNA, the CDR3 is TGTGCCAGCAGCTCCCAGCGGTACAATGAGCAGTTCTTC. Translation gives CASSSQRYNEQFF.

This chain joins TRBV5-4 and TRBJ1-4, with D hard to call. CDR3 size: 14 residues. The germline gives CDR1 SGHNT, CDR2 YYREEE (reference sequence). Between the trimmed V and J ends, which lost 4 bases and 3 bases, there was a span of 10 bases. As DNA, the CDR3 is TGTGCCAGCAGCACCGTCGGAGCTAATGAAAAACTGTTTTTT. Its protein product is CASSTVGANEKLFF.

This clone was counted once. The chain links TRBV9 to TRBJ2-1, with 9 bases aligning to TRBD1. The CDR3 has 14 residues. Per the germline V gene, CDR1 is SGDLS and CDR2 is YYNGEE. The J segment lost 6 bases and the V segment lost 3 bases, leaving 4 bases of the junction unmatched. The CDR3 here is CASSADRGPNEQFF. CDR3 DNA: TGTGCCAGCAGCGCGGACAGGGGACCCAATGAGCAGTTCTTC.

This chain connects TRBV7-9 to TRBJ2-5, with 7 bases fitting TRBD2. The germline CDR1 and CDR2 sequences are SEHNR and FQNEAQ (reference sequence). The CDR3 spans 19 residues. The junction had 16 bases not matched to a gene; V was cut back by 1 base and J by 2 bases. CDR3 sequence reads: CASSLGGGSRAGLQETQYF. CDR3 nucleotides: TGTGCCAGCAGCTTAGGGGGGGGATCTCGAGCGGGGCTACAAGAGACCCAGTACTTC.

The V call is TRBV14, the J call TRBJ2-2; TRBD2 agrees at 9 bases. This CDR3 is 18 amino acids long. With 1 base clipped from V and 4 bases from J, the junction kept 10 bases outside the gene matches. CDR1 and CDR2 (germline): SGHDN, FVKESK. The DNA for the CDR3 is TGTGCCAGCAGCCAAGTAAAGTCCGGACTAGCGACCACCGGGGAGCTGTTTTTT. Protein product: CASSQVKSGLATTGELFF.

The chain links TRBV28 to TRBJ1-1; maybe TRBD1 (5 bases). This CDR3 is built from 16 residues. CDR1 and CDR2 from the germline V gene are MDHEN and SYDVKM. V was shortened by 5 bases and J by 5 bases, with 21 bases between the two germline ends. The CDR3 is CASSHLAAGTRTEAFF. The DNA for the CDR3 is TGTGCCAGCAGTCACCTGGCCGCAGGGACTCGAACTGAAGCTTTCTTT.

The CDR3 coding sequence is TGTGCCAGCTCACCAACACAGGGCTTTGATGGCTACACCTTC. Residues: CASSPTQGFDGYTF. J is TRBJ1-2 and V is TRBV18, with D possibly TRBD1 on 6 matching bases. Trimming shortened V by 2 bases and J by 6 bases, and 13 bases separated the two germline ends. The CDR3 is 14 residues long. Germline CDR1 KGHSH, CDR2 LQKENI. The entire variable domain, with the rest obtained from reference TRBV18 and TRBJ1-2, is as follows: NAGVMQNPRHLVRRRGQEARLRCSPMKGHSHVYWYRQLPEEGLKFMVYLQKENIIDESGMPKERFSAEFPKEGPSILRIQQVVRGDSAAYFCASSPTQGFDGYTFGSGTRLTVV.

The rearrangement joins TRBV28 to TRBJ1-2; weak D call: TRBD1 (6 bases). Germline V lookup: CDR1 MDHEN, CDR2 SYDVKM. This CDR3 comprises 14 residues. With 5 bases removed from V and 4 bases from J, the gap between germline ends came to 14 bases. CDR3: CASSIHQGFYGYTF. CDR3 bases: TGTGCCAGCAGTATTCACCAGGGGTTCTATGGCTACACCTTC.

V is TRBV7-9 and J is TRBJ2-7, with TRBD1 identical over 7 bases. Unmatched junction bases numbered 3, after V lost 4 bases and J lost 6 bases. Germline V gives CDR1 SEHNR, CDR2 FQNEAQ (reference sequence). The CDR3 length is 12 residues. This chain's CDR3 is CASSSTGREQYF. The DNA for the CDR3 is TGTGCCAGCAGCTCGACAGGGCGCGAGCAGTACTTC. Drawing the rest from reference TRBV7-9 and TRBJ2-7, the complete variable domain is DTGVSQNPRHKITKRGQNVTFRCDPISEHNRLYWYRQTLGQGPEFLTYFQNEAQLEKSRLLSDRFSAERPKGSFSTLEIQRTEQGDSAMYLCASSSTGREQYFGPGTRLTVT.

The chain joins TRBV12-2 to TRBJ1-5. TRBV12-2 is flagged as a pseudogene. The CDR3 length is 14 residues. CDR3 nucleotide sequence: TGTGCAAGTCGTATAGTTGATAGCAATCAGCCCCAGCATTTT. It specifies CASRIVDSNQPQHF.

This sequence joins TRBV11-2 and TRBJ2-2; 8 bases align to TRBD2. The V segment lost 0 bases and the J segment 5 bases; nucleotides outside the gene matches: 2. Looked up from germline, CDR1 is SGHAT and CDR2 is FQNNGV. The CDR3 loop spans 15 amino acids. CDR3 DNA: TGTGCCAGCAGCTTAGATCGGGGGGGAACCGGGGAGCTGTTTTTT. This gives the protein CASSLDRGGTGELFF.

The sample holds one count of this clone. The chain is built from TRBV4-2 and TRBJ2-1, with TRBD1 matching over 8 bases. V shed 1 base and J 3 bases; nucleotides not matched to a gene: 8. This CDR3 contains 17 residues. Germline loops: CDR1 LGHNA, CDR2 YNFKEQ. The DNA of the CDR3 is TGTGCCAGCAGCCAAGTTAGCGGACAGGGTAACTACAATGAGCAGTTCTTC. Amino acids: CASSQVSGQGNYNEQFF.